This is a list of T cell receptor beta chains from one sample in a study of PD-L1 blockade in urothelial cancer. Profiled with immunoSEQ multiplex PCR; TCRdb holds only in-frame clones, not every one. The sample shows about 100,000 clones, roughly nine tenths of them seen only once. Sequenced material: PBMCs, taken around atezolizumab (anti-PD-L1) treatment. The receptors originated from a woman of 80 years or more with urothelial cancer. CDR3s include the opening cysteine and the closing phenylalanine or tryptophan. The D gene is left open where the match is weak.

-,TRBJ1-2,TRBV6-1,CASSEAPGTTWGNYGYTF,TGTGCCAGCAGTGAAGCGCCGGGGACAACTTGGGGTAACTATGGCTACACCTTC
TRBD1,TRBJ1-5,TRBV27,CASSLLRGQGQPQHF,TGTGCCAGCAGCCTACTCAGGGGGCAGGGTCAGCCCCAGCATTTT
TRBD2,TRBJ2-1,TRBV11-3,CASSTSGRGNNEQFF,TGTGCCAGCAGCACCAGCGGGAGGGGGAACAATGAGCAGTTCTTC
TRBD2,TRBJ2-7,TRBV9,CASSVGGRAPWEQYF,TGTGCCAGCAGCGTAGGCGGGAGAGCCCCATGGGAGCAGTACTTC
-,TRBJ1-5,TRBV27,CASSPRRGGGQPQHF,TGTGCCAGCAGTCCTCGGAGGGGGGGCGGGCAGCCCCAGCATTTT
TRBD2,TRBJ2-1,TRBV27,CASGLAGVNEQFF,TGTGCCAGCGGGCTAGCGGGAGTAAATGAGCAGTTCTTC
-,TRBJ2-3,TRBV20-1,CSLGDTQYF,TGCAGCCTAGGAGATACGCAGTATTTT
TRBD1,TRBJ2-7,TRBV5-1,CASSTGTETYEQYF,TGCGCCAGCAGCACAGGGACAGAGACCTACGAGCAGTACTTC
-,TRBJ1-5,TRBV2,CASSGQSNQPQHF,TGTGCCAGCAGTGGACAGAGCAATCAGCCCCAGCATTTT
-,TRBJ1-1,TRBV5-6,CASSLTGMNTEAFF,TGTGCCAGCAGCTTGACCGGTATGAACACTGAAGCTTTCTTT
-,TRBJ2-1,TRBV19,CASSIWSMRGQSYNEQFF,TGTGCCAGTAGTATATGGTCCATGCGGGGCCAATCCTACAATGAGCAGTTCTTC
-,TRBJ2-1,TRBV28,CASSFSVSNEQFF,TGTGCCAGCAGTTTTTCTGTGTCCAATGAGCAGTTCTTC
TRBD1,TRBJ1-1,TRBV18,CASWARDRGNTEAFF,TGTGCCAGCTGGGCCCGGGACAGGGGGAACACTGAAGCTTTCTTT
-,TRBJ2-5,TRBV6-5,CASSDWERTQYF,TGTGCCAGCAGTGATTGGGAGAGAACCCAGTACTTC